This TCR beta chain was found in a study of Ad26.COV2.S vaccination and SARS-CoV-2 variants. In the study overall: The donor was enrolled in the Ad26.COV2.S arm of the COV1001 trial. Study results and caveats: It was vaccine recipients, not placebo recipients, who had the higher spike-specific TCR breadth.

Assay used: immunoSEQ multiplex PCR; TCRdb lists only in-frame clones, some missing. The sample lists 380,000 or so clones; about four fifths were seen once. Treatment defined: 15 to 20 received Ad26.COV2.S at low or high dose, single or two shots; five or six received placebo; per-sample allocation not given. Vaccine and placebo recipients were sampled on day 63 after the first injection. As its vector, the vaccine had Ad26, which expressed Wuhan-strain SARS-CoV-2 spike. A note on this clone: As yet, its antigen is unknown.

V shed 4 bases and J shed 1 base, with 8 bases lying between them. This CDR3 has 13 amino acids. CDR1 is SQVTM, CDR2 ANQGSEA, per germline. The receptor comes from a person between 18 and 59 years old who received the Ad26.COV2.S COVID-19 vaccine or a placebo. The V call is TRBV29-1, the J call TRBJ2-1, with D hard to call. Specimen: peripheral blood, collected in a trial of Ad26.COV2.S vaccine versus placebo. CDR3 in amino acids: CSVVRGSYNEQFF. As DNA, the CDR3 is TGCAGCGTTGTCCGAGGTTCCTACAATGAGCAGTTCTTC.